This TCR beta chain was captured by sequencing in a study of cytomegalovirus exposure and HLA in healthy donors. Overall study context: In terms of ancestry, the Caucasian-associated cluster contained roughly 81% of the approximately 380 genotyped donors. Overall study findings and caveats: A few V segments could not be told apart, such as TRBV6-2 and TRBV6-3, and were left out.

As concerns this clone: Its antigen remains unknown.

PCR used 60 Vbeta primers and 13 Jbeta primers. Only in-frame clones appear in the TCRdb table, and some are missing; sequencing was by immunoSEQ multiplex PCR. The table has 180,000 or so clones, about two thirds seen once. The CDR3 sequence is 11 residues long. V dropped 2 bases and J dropped 6 bases, with 5 bases sitting between them. Germline V lookup: CDR1 LNHDA, CDR2 SQIVND (reference sequence). The rearrangement uses TRBV19 and TRBJ2-7, with D possibly matching TRBD2 (5 bases). The sequenced sample consisted of PBMCs. The TCR sequence derives from a human donor in good health. The DNA for the CDR3 is TGTGCCAGTAGTATACGGGGCGAGCAGTACTTC. Its translation: CASSIRGEQYF.